This TCR beta chain is drawn from a study of beta chain features in type 1 diabetes. The isolated RNA, all of it, was reverse transcribed, so expressed TCRB transcripts were what got sequenced. Profiled with immunoSEQ multiplex PCR; TCRdb holds only in-frame clones, not every one. The sample includes roughly 450,000 clones, 10% to 12% of them seen just once. The germline V and J ends were trimmed by 2 bases and 0 bases, with 5 bases remaining between them. The germline V gene has CDR1 SGHVS and CDR2 FQNEAQ. The CDR3 contains 15 residues. The source of this sequence is a woman younger than 35 in good health. This chain joins TRBV7-8 and TRBJ2-6, with TRBD1 as a possible D gene (5 bases). The sample consisted of naive CD4+ T cells from blood. The CDR3 loop is CASSLTGSGANVLTF. Written as DNA, the CDR3 is TGTGCCAGCAGCTTAACAGGCTCTGGGGCCAACGTCCTGACTTTC.